A selection of T cell receptor beta chains follows, all from one sample in a study of T cell changes during pregnancy in multiple sclerosis. This table comes from immunoSEQ multiplex PCR, and its TCRdb copy is limited to in-frame clones, with some not included. This sample has 57,000 or so clones, with around 93% found just once. The material sequenced was peripheral blood, taken after pregnancy. The receptors were gathered from a female donor in good health, enrolled as a control in a pregnancy study. Each CDR3 is given with its conserved first and last residue. A D gene is named only where the DNA matches it firmly. A row's size may be missing; if present it is once, few, many or a size class.

abundance	j_gene	d_gene	v_gene	CDR3aa	CDR3nt
NA	TRBJ2-7	TRBD2	TRBV11-2	CASSLVLLSSGAYEQYF	TGTGCCAGCAGCTTAGTTCTCCTCTCTAGCGGGGCGTACGAGCAGTACTTC
NA	TRBJ1-2	TRBD1	TRBV4-1	CASSQLDEGAGNYGYTF	TGCGCCAGCAGCCAATTAGATGAGGGGGCAGGAAACTATGGCTACACCTTC
NA	TRBJ2-6	TRBD1	TRBV2	CARSTGAGANVLTF	TGTGCCAGGTCAACAGGGGCTGGGGCCAACGTCCTGACTTTC
NA	TRBJ1-1	TRBD1	TRBV10-3	CAISKGQGNTEAFF	TGTGCCATCAGTAAGGGACAGGGCAACACTGAAGCTTTCTTT
NA	TRBJ2-7	NA	TRBV5-6	CASSRRLGGLCEQYF	TGTGCCAGCAGCCGCCGCTTGGGGGGATTATGCGAGCAGTACTTC
NA	TRBJ1-1	TRBD1	TRBV4-3	CASSHHPTGTGTNTEAFF	TGCGCCAGCAGCCATCACCCTACCGGGACAGGGACTAACACTGAAGCTTTCTTT
NA	TRBJ2-3	TRBD2	TRBV13	CASSLLGLAGRFSTDTQYF	TGTGCCAGCAGCCTACTCGGACTAGCGGGCCGGTTTAGCACAGATACGCAGTATTTT
NA	TRBJ2-5	TRBD2	TRBV4-3	CASSLTSGRGETQYF	TGCGCCAGCAGCCTGACTAGCGGGAGGGGGGAGACCCAGTACTTC
NA	TRBJ1-4	NA	TRBV30	CAWSEGAYEKLFF	TGTGCCTGGAGTGAAGGGGCTTATGAAAAACTGTTTTTT
NA	TRBJ2-2	NA	TRBV29-1	CSVSNAGTTIAGELFF	TGCAGCGTTAGTAATGCTGGGACAACCATTGCCGGGGAGCTGTTTTTT
NA	TRBJ1-2	TRBD1	TRBV6-5	CASSYPGGGNYGYTF	TGTGCCAGCAGTTACCCAGGGGGCGGGAACTATGGCTACACCTTC
NA	TRBJ1-2	NA	TRBV6-6	CASRPGPAGSYGYTF	TGTGCCAGCAGACCCGGACCGGCGGGGAGCTATGGCTACACCTTC
NA	TRBJ1-2	NA	TRBV27	CASRGGAAPGVVYYTF	TGTGCCAGCAGGGGGGGTGCGGCACCGGGGGTTGTGTACTACACCTTC
NA	TRBJ1-2	TRBD1	TRBV6-5	CASSPGQGHGYTF	TGTGCCAGCAGTCCCGGACAGGGCCATGGCTACACCTTC
NA	TRBJ1-4	NA	TRBV4-2	CASSRNFATNEKLFF	TGTGCCAGCAGCCGAAACTTTGCAACTAATGAAAAACTGTTTTTT
NA	TRBJ1-1	NA	TRBV18	CASSPSAGANTEAFF	TGTGCCAGCTCACCGTCGGCAGGGGCGAACACTGAAGCTTTCTTT
NA	TRBJ2-3	NA	TRBV2	CAAKGAGTDTQYF	TGTGCCGCCAAAGGGGCCGGCACAGATACGCAGTATTTT
NA	TRBJ2-1	NA	TRBV9	CASSEGGGQGGGEQFF	TGTGCCAGCAGCGAGGGAGGTGGTCAGGGAGGAGGTGAGCAGTTCTTC
NA	TRBJ1-2	TRBD1	TRBV29-1	CSVQDPTGLNNYGYTF	TGCAGCGTTCAGGATCCGACAGGGCTGAATAACTATGGCTACACCTTC
many	TRBJ2-2	TRBD2	TRBV6-4	CASSSGVSGELFF	TGTGCCAGCAGTAGCGGGGTCTCCGGGGAGCTGTTTTTT
NA	TRBJ2-7	TRBD1	TRBV15	CATSRDPYRGGEQYF	TGTGCCACCAGCAGAGATCCGTACAGGGGTGGCGAGCAGTACTTC
NA	TRBJ1-5	NA	TRBV19	CASSSLNGGGPQHF	TGTGCCAGTAGTAGCCTAAATGGGGGAGGGCCCCAGCATTTT
NA	TRBJ2-7	NA	TRBV4-3	CASSQETGYEQYF	TGCGCCAGCAGCCAAGAGACGGGTTACGAGCAGTACTTC
NA	TRBJ1-2	TRBD1	TRBV28	CASSSPIPTGGGGYTF	TGTGCCAGCAGTTCCCCAATCCCGACAGGGGGAGGCGGCTACACCTTC
NA	TRBJ1-1	TRBD1	TRBV13	CASSPKQGAVTEAFF	TGTGCCAGCAGCCCAAAACAGGGGGCGGTCACTGAAGCTTTCTTT
NA	TRBJ1-1	NA	TRBV4-1	CASSPEPRLTGLGTFF	TGCGCCAGCAGCCCCGAGCCCCGCCTGACAGGCTTGGGGACTTTCTTT
once	TRBJ2-5	NA	TRBV28	CASSQRTRQETQYF	TGTGCCAGCAGCCAGAGGACACGGCAAGAGACCCAGTACTTC
NA	TRBJ1-2	NA	TRBV14	CASSRQAYGYTF	TGTGCCAGCAGCCGACAGGCTTATGGCTACACCTTC
NA	TRBJ1-2	NA	TRBV5-1	CASSPITRGENYGYTF	TGCGCCAGCAGCCCCATAACCAGGGGAGAGAACTATGGCTACACCTTC
NA	TRBJ2-5	TRBD1	TRBV7-9	CASSSQKLYRGHTETQYF	TGTGCCAGCAGCTCACAGAAGCTGTACAGGGGGCATACGGAGACCCAGTACTTC
NA	TRBJ2-2	NA	TRBV7-3	CASSLLGGAPGELFF	TGTGCCAGCAGCTTACTAGGGGGGGCCCCCGGGGAGCTGTTTTTT
NA	TRBJ1-5	NA	TRBV10-1	CASSVAPSQSEQPQHF	TGCGCCAGCAGTGTGGCTCCTTCACAGTCCGAACAGCCCCAGCATTTT
NA	TRBJ2-1	TRBD2	TRBV12-5	CASGPRLAGYNEQFF	TGTGCTAGTGGTCCTCGACTAGCGGGATACAATGAGCAGTTCTTC
NA	TRBJ1-2	NA	TRBV29-1	CSVDDPQGTRSNYGYTF	TGCAGCGTTGATGACCCCCAGGGGACGCGTTCTAACTATGGCTACACCTTC
NA	TRBJ2-1	TRBD2	TRBV10-3	CAIRGTSVDEQFF	TGTGCCATCAGGGGAACTAGCGTGGATGAGCAGTTCTTC
NA	TRBJ1-1	NA	TRBV13	CASSFDRVEAFF	TGTGCCAGCAGCTTCGACAGAGTTGAAGCTTTCTTT
NA	TRBJ2-5	TRBD1	TRBV4-1	CASSPLGRGQETQYF	TGCGCCAGCAGCCCCTTGGGCAGGGGGCAAGAGACCCAGTACTTC
once	TRBJ2-5	TRBD2	TRBV9	CASSVASLAVQETQYF	TGTGCCAGCAGCGTAGCATCCCTAGCGGTTCAAGAGACCCAGTACTTC
NA	TRBJ2-2	NA	TRBV30	CAWSKAAAEIYTGELFF	TGTGCCTGGAGTAAAGCGGCAGCCGAAATTTACACCGGGGAGCTGTTTTTT
NA	TRBJ1-4	NA	TRBV6-5	CASSYGGGANEKLFF	TGTGCCAGCAGTTACGGCGGAGGGGCTAATGAAAAACTGTTTTTT
NA	TRBJ2-2	TRBD2	TRBV7-2	CASSPPRGSGLTGELFF	TGTGCCAGCAGCCCACCCCGGGGTAGCGGGTTAACCGGGGAGCTGTTTTTT
NA	TRBJ1-4	NA	TRBV2	CASSVLGGANEKLFF	TGTGCCAGCAGTGTTTTAGGGGGAGCTAATGAAAAACTGTTTTTT
NA	TRBJ1-4	NA	TRBV28	CASSFFRANEKLFF	TGTGCCAGCAGTTTTTTTCGGGCTAATGAAAAACTGTTTTTT
once	TRBJ2-2	NA	TRBV5-5	CASSLTVLNTGELFF	TGTGCCAGCAGCTTGACAGTACTCAACACCGGGGAGCTGTTTTTT
medium-sized	TRBJ2-7	NA	TRBV19	CASSMALASEQYF	TGTGCCAGTAGTATGGCCCTAGCCAGCGAGCAGTACTTC
once	TRBJ2-3	TRBD2	TRBV2	CAGASGSSTDTQYF	TGTGCCGGAGCTAGCGGGTCTAGCACAGATACGCAGTATTTT
NA	TRBJ2-7	NA	TRBV21-1	CASTLGTASYEQYF	TGTGCCAGCACCCTGGGGACAGCTTCCTACGAGCAGTACTTC
NA	TRBJ2-1	TRBD2	TRBV15	CATSRARLAGKYNEQFF	TGTGCCACCAGCAGAGCCCGACTAGCGGGAAAGTACAATGAGCAGTTCTTC
once	TRBJ2-3	NA	TRBV28	CASRGWASTDTQYF	TGTGCCAGCAGGGGCTGGGCCAGCACAGATACGCAGTATTTT
NA	TRBJ1-1	NA	TRBV13	CASSLRGSLEAFF	TGTGCCAGCAGCTTAAGGGGGTCTCTTGAAGCTTTCTTT